This T cell receptor (beta chain) was observed in a study of blood T cell repertoires in COVID-19. With 2 bases removed from V and 0 bases from J, the gap between germline ends came to 5 bases. The germline gives CDR1 LGHDT, CDR2 YNNKEL (reference sequence). The CDR3 sequence is 14 residues long. This table comes from immunoSEQ multiplex PCR, and its TCRdb copy is limited to in-frame clones, with some not included. The table shows some 150,000 clones, with roughly 82% occurring only once. The sequenced material came from peripheral blood. The receptor comes from a human donor in a cohort sampled during active COVID-19. The J gene is TRBJ2-1, the V gene TRBV3-1 (or the pseudogene TRBV3-2); no reliable D call. CDR3: CASSQSSSYNEQFF. Written as DNA, the CDR3 is TGTGCCAGCAGCCAATCTAGCTCCTACAATGAGCAGTTCTTC.